What follows are 7 T cell receptor beta chains derived from one specimen sequenced in a study of T cell repertoires in cytomegalovirus infection. For these TCRs, the target antigens are not known. One entry per CDR3 protein results from TCRdb running MiXCR on the reads. This sample has 750,000 to 900,000 distinct CDR3 sequences, with 25% to 35% found just once. Specimen: cultured CD8+ T cells from PBMCs, collected from culture after CMV antigen stimulation. All receptors derive from a human donor in good health (CMV status not recorded). Some clones in this sample may be carry-over from other donors' samples.

This clonotype was seen a few times. This sequence joins TRBV7-6 and TRBJ2-1; D not certain. In germline, CDR1 is SGHVS, CDR2 FNYEAQ. The V end was cut by 1 base, the J end by 2 bases, with 9 bases between. CDR3 size: 15 residues. CDR3 in amino acids: CASSLEGNAYNEQFF. The CDR3 DNA follows: TGTGCCAGCAGCTTAGAAGGAAATGCCTACAATGAGCAGTTCTTC.

V gene TRBV7-9 combines with J gene TRBJ2-1; 7 bases align to TRBD1. The V and J ends lost 4 bases and 2 bases, in that order; junction bases with no gene match: 5. Germline values: CDR1 SEHNR, CDR2 FQNEAQ (reference sequence). The CDR3 contains 15 residues. In DNA form, the CDR3 reads TGTGCCAGCAGCTCCGAGACAGGGCCCTACAATGAGCAGTTCTTC. Translated: CASSSETGPYNEQFF.

The rearrangement uses TRBV5-1 and TRBJ1-1, with D possibly being TRBD1 (6 bases). V shed 3 bases and J shed 6 bases, with 21 bases lying between them. Per germline, CDR1 SGHRS and CDR2 YFSETQ. The CDR3 sequence is 16 residues long. CDR3 loop: CASSWTVGGQVAEAFF. Written as DNA, the CDR3 is TGCGCCAGCAGCTGGACCGTAGGGGGGCAGGTCGCTGAAGCTTTCTTT. The full variable domain, rest sourced from reference TRBV5-1 and TRBJ1-1, is KAGVTQTPRYLIKTRGQQVTLSCSPISGHRSVSWYQQTPGQGLQFLFEYFSETQRNKGNFPGRFSGRQFSNSRSEMNVSTLELGDSALYLCASSWTVGGQVAEAFFGQGTRLTVV.

The chain uses TRBV4-2 and TRBJ1-4, with 8 bases lining up with TRBD1. This CDR3 is 14 amino acids long. CDR1 and CDR2 (germline): LGHNA, YNFKEQ. Trimming at V came to 0 bases and at J to 7 bases, leaving 1 base not matched to a gene. This chain's CDR3 is CASSQEQGVEKLFF. The CDR3 bases are TGTGCCAGCAGCCAAGAACAGGGGGTTGAAAAACTGTTTTTT.

This clonotype was counted once. The gene calls are TRBV29-1 and TRBJ1-2; tentative D call: TRBD1 (5 bases). Germline values: CDR1 SQVTM, CDR2 ANQGSEA. The ends were cut back, 1 base at V and 8 bases at J, with 5 bases in the middle. The CDR3 runs to 10 residues. The CDR3 sequence is CSVEGDGYTF. The CDR3 DNA is TGCAGCGTTGAAGGGGACGGCTACACCTTC.

The J gene is TRBJ2-3, the V gene TRBV7-3; the D gene is possibly TRBD2 (6 bases). The germline gives CDR1 SGHTA, CDR2 FQGTGA. The CDR3 is 15 residues long. The V gene lost 2 bases and the J gene lost 2 bases, with 11 bases spanning the gap. The CDR3 spells CASSLDAGLTDTQYF. Here the CDR3 DNA reads TGTGCCAGCAGCTTAGACGCGGGGCTCACAGATACGCAGTATTTT.

The CDR3 DNA reads as TGTGCCAGCAGCTCCTTTACGATGATTAGCACAGATACGCAGTATTTT. It encodes CASSSFTMISTDTQYF. This chain connects TRBV7-9 to TRBJ2-3; D gene ambiguous. CDR1 and CDR2 from the germline V gene are SEHNR and FQNEAQ (reference sequence). This CDR3 region has 16 residues. V dropped 4 bases and J dropped 0 bases, with 14 bases sitting between them.